This passage covers 21 T cell receptor beta chains from one sample sequenced in a study of control samples from healthy donors and cancer patients. Generated by immunoSEQ multiplex PCR, the TCRdb table keeps only in-frame clones and is missing some. The sample gives about 180,000 clones, about 92% of which show up once; roughly 1.5% is in the top ten. The sample consisted of blood. Every receptor here comes from a man aged 30 to 39 in good health.

V gene TRBV30 combines with J gene TRBJ1-2; possibly TRBD1 for D (5 bases). Trimming cost V 0 bases and J 8 bases, with 7 bases left between them. CDR1 GTSNPN and CDR2 SVGIG come from the germline V gene (reference sequence). This CDR3 is 11 amino acids long. The CDR3 DNA reads TGTGCCTGGAGTGTCGGGGGGGGCTACACCTTC. Its translation: CAWSVGGGYTF.

This clone occurred once. The rearrangement links TRBV19 to TRBJ1-5; possible D gene TRBD1, 6 bases. V gave up 2 bases and J gave up 0 bases, with 11 bases separating them. Germline V gene data show CDR1 as LNHDA and CDR2 as SQIVND (reference sequence). This CDR3 comprises 16 residues. The CDR3, as DNA: TGTGCCAGTAGTATACTGACAGGTAATAGCAATCAGCCCCAGCATTTT. It is translated as CASSILTGNSNQPQHF.

The rearrangement uses TRBV19 and TRBJ2-5; 10 bases are a match to TRBD1. Trimming removed 3 bases from V and 4 bases from J; junction bases left unmatched: 8. Germline V gene data show CDR1 as LNHDA and CDR2 as SQIVND (reference sequence). The CDR3 has 16 residues. The CDR3 reads CASSIGTGVMRETQYF. The CDR3 bases are TGTGCCAGTAGTATCGGGACAGGGGTGATGCGAGAGACCCAGTACTTC.

For the CDR3, the DNA is TGTGCCAGCAGTTCCTACGACGGGCAGGACACTGAAGCTTTCTTT. As protein: CASSSYDGQDTEAFF. V usage is TRBV28 and J usage is TRBJ1-1; D gene ambiguous. The V gene's germline CDR1 is MDHEN and CDR2 SYDVKM. The germline V and J ends were trimmed by 4 bases and 3 bases, with 15 bases remaining between them. The CDR3 contains 15 residues. The full variable domain, its missing parts supplied by reference TRBV28 and TRBJ1-1, is DVKVTQSSRYLVKRTGEKVFLECVQDMDHENMFWYRQDPGLGLRLIYFSYDVKMKEKGDIPEGYSVSREKKERFSLILESASTNQTSMYLCASSSYDGQDTEAFFGQGTRLTVV.

This clone was observed once. The CDR3: CASSVPGQGGLEAFF. CDR3 DNA sequence: TGTGCCAGCAGCGTTCCGGGACAGGGGGGACTGGAGGCTTTCTTT. V usage is TRBV28 and J usage is TRBJ1-1, with 11 bases matching TRBD1. This CDR3 contains 15 residues. Germline CDR1 and CDR2: MDHEN and SYDVKM. V lost 6 bases and J lost 11; bases outside the gene matches: 14.

This clone was recorded once. CDR3 bases: TGTGCCAGCAGTTATTTACAAGGCTCTGAAGCTTTCTTT. The encoded protein is CASSYLQGSEAFF. The chain recombines TRBV6-5 with TRBJ1-1; D not certain. V was cut by 3 bases and J by 6 bases, with 11 bases left in between. Germline V gives CDR1 MNHEY, CDR2 SVGAGI. The CDR3 runs 13 residues.

V and J are TRBV5-1 and TRBJ2-7, with D possibly being TRBD1 (5 bases). Germline V CDR1 and CDR2: SGHRS, YFSETQ. CDR3 length: 14 residues. The V end lost 0 bases, the J end lost 6 bases, and 13 bases lay between the germline ends. The CDR3 bases are TGCGCCAGCAGCTTGGTGATCAGGGTGAGCGAGCAGTACTTC. It yields the protein CASSLVIRVSEQYF.

This chain uses TRBV6-1 with TRBJ2-2; D uncertain. The CDR3 is 13 residues long. CDR1 MNHNS and CDR2 SASEGT come from the germline V gene. Trimming cost V 1 base and J 6 bases, with 6 bases left between them. CDR3 sequence: CASSEGEAGELFF. The CDR3 DNA reads as TGTGCCAGCAGTGAAGGAGAGGCCGGGGAGCTGTTTTTT.

A single count supports this clone. The rearrangement uses TRBV7-9 and TRBJ1-3, with D unresolved. CDR1 and CDR2 from the germline V gene are SEHNR and FQNEAQ (reference sequence). CDR3 length: 13 amino acids. Between the trimmed V and J ends, which lost 2 bases and 0 bases, there was a span of 2 bases. The CDR3 region has the DNA TGTGCCAGCAGCTTAATCTCTGGAAACACCATATATTTT. This gives the protein CASSLISGNTIYF.

The CDR3 loop reads CASSLYWYRGAGELFF. The CDR3 DNA reads TGTGCCAGCAGCTTATATTGGTATCGGGGGGCCGGGGAGCTGTTTTTT. This chain connects TRBV7-9 to TRBJ2-2; 7 bases map to TRBD2. V shed 2 bases, J shed 6 bases, and the junction held 9 bases outside the gene matches. CDR3 size: 16 residues. The germline gives CDR1 SEHNR, CDR2 FQNEAQ (reference sequence).

V and J are TRBV9 and TRBJ2-7, with TRBD2 matching 7 bases. The V gene's germline CDR1 is SGDLS and CDR2 YYNGEE. This CDR3 spans 15 amino acids. Germline trimming cut 3 bases from V and 0 bases from J; bases unmatched to any gene: 6. CDR3 protein: CASSGEGAGSYEQYF. DNA of the CDR3: TGTGCCAGCAGCGGGGAGGGAGCAGGCTCCTACGAGCAGTACTTC.

V and J are TRBV19 and TRBJ1-5; no definite D call. V was trimmed by 6 bases and J by 0 bases, leaving 12 bases between them. The CDR3 covers 15 residues. Looked up from germline, CDR1 is LNHDA and CDR2 is SQIVND (reference sequence). The DNA for the CDR3 is TGTGCCAGTAGCCCTCTTCAGAATAGCAATCAGCCCCAGCATTTT. Amino acids: CASSPLQNSNQPQHF.

V and J are TRBV5-5 and TRBJ2-7; D remains unclear. Trimming shortened V by 0 bases and J by 4 bases, and 11 bases separated the two germline ends. Germline V gives CDR1 SGHKS, CDR2 YYEKEE (reference sequence). The CDR3 has 14 amino acids. CDR3 nucleotide sequence: TGTGCCAGCAGCTTGGAAGGGATTGGGTACGAGCAGTACTTC. Amino acid sequence: CASSLEGIGYEQYF.

The rearrangement joins TRBV29-1 to TRBJ1-2, with D tentatively TRBD1 (5 bases). The CDR3 is 12 residues long. CDR1 and CDR2 (germline): SQVTM, ANQGSEA. V gave up 4 bases and J gave up 8 bases, with 14 bases separating them. The CDR3 reads CSVVRGVEGYTF. CDR3 in DNA: TGCAGCGTTGTTCGGGGGGTGGAGGGCTACACCTTC.

The chain combines TRBV4-1 with TRBJ2-3, with D unclear. This CDR3 region has 13 residues. The germline gives CDR1 MGHRA, CDR2 YSYEKL. The ends were cut back, 0 bases at V and 8 bases at J, with 9 bases in the middle. CDR3 loop: CASSQEWAFTQYF. The CDR3 DNA follows: TGCGCCAGCAGCCAAGAATGGGCGTTTACGCAGTATTTT.

The DNA of the CDR3 is TGTGCCAGCAGCATACTGGGACTAGCGAACACCGGGGAGCTGTTTTTT. Translating gives CASSILGLANTGELFF. This rearrangement joins TRBV11-2 to TRBJ2-2, with 8 bases aligning to TRBD2. Trimming took 5 bases from V and 0 from J; bases not matched to a gene: 5. This CDR3 is 16 amino acids long. Germline CDR1 reads SGHAT; CDR2 reads FQNNGV.

The chain is built from TRBV10-3 and TRBJ2-4; D not resolved. Germline V lookup: CDR1 ENHRY, CDR2 SYGVKD. The V end lost 0 bases, the J end lost 3 bases, and 15 bases lay between the germline ends. The CDR3 runs 17 residues. CDR3 sequence: CAISESISAPLKNIQYF. The CDR3 nucleotides are TGTGCCATCAGTGAGTCGATTTCGGCCCCGCTCAAAAACATTCAGTACTTC.

The CDR3 loop is CASSEGTSTQYF. In DNA, the CDR3 is TGCGCCAGCAGTGAGGGGACTAGCACGCAGTATTTT. The V and J genes are TRBV10-1 and TRBJ2-3; the match to TRBD2 covers 9 bases. This CDR3 comprises 12 residues. The V gene end was trimmed by 2 bases and the J gene end by 9 bases; junction bases not matched to a gene: 0. Germline CDR1 WNHNN, CDR2 SYGVQD (reference sequence).

The V and J genes are TRBV5-5 and TRBJ1-1; D is uncertain. Trimming stripped 1 base from V and 0 bases from J, with 7 bases between. CDR3 length equals 14 residues. Per germline, CDR1 SGHKS and CDR2 YYEKEE (reference sequence). CDR3 sequence: CASSLHYLNTEAFF. CDR3 in DNA: TGTGCCAGCAGCTTGCACTACCTGAACACTGAAGCTTTCTTT.

The chain combines TRBV28 with TRBJ1-2, with 8 bases fitting TRBD1. The V gene's germline CDR1 is MDHEN and CDR2 SYDVKM. The CDR3 contains 14 residues. Germline trimming cut 5 bases from V and 2 bases from J; bases unmatched to any gene: 4. The CDR3 here is CASSRTGMNYGYTF. The CDR3 DNA follows: TGTGCCAGCAGTCGGACAGGGATGAACTATGGCTACACCTTC.

J is TRBJ1-2 and V is TRBV25-1; D not certain. Germline lookup yields CDR1 MGHDK and CDR2 SYGVNS. V was pared by 4 bases and J by 6 bases, with 9 bases between. This CDR3 has 12 residues. The CDR3 spells CASSGGLDGYTF. CDR3 coding DNA: TGTGCCAGCAGTGGAGGGTTGGATGGCTACACCTTC.